The 7 T cell receptor beta chains given below trace back to one sample, sequenced in a study of glioma-infiltrating T cells. Amplification of TCR alpha and beta CDR3 regions from RNA used iRepertoire nested multiplex PCR. TCRdb passed the multiplex PCR reads through MiXCR, listing each CDR3 protein once. The sample has 160,000 or so distinct CDR3 sequences, around 40% seen once. What was sequenced was glioma tissue, nonneoplastic brain tissue, or PBMCs (not recorded which). The receptors were sampled from a human donor with low-grade glioma or glioblastoma, undergoing nonglioma brain surgery, or in good health (not recorded which).

The chain couples TRBV6-6 to TRBJ2-7; TRBD2 might be the D (5 bases). The germline V gene encodes CDR1 MNHNY and CDR2 SVGAGI (reference sequence). V was shortened by 6 bases and J by 2 bases, with 14 bases between the two germline ends. The CDR3 is made up of 14 amino acids. The CDR3 nucleotides are TGTGCCAGCAGCGTTAGGTGGGAGCCCTACGAGCAGTACTTC. It specifies CASSVRWEPYEQYF.

This chain connects TRBV20-1 to TRBJ2-7; TRBD1 might be the D (6 bases). Germline V gene sequence: CDR1 DFQATT, CDR2 SNEGSKA (reference sequence). V lost 1 base, J lost 0 bases, and 16 bases lay in between. The CDR3 covers 16 residues. CDR3 DNA: TGCAGTGCTAGAGCTCTAAAAAAGGGGGTCTCCTACGAGCAGTACTTC. It codes for CSARALKKGVSYEQYF.

Regarding this clonotype: A junction boundary mismatches the germline segment, possibly from a read error. The J gene is TRBJ1-1, the V gene TRBV18; no definite D call. Germline CDR1 reads KGHSH; CDR2 reads LQKENI. The CDR3 is 13 residues long. The CDR3 DNA is TGTGCCAGCTCGTCAGCCTCCAACACTAAAGCTTTCTTT. This encodes CASSSASNTKAFF.

This CDR3 reads CASSNGTGAYNEQFF. CDR3 bases: TGTGCCAGTAGTAATGGGACTGGAGCTTACAATGAGCAGTTCTTC. This chain links TRBV19 with TRBJ2-1; the D gene is possibly TRBD2 (6 bases). Trimming cost V 4 bases and J 4 bases, with 14 bases left between them. Germline V lookup: CDR1 LNHDA, CDR2 SQIVND (reference sequence). The CDR3 totals 15 residues.

This clonotype has a count of ten or more. V is TRBV28 and J is TRBJ2-7; the D is unclear. Germline-derived CDR1 and CDR2 are MDHEN and SYDVKM. With 3 bases removed from V and 2 bases from J, the gap between germline ends came to 2 bases. This CDR3 spans 11 amino acids. The CDR3 spells CASSFAYEQYF. CDR3 in DNA: TGTGCCAGCAGTTTCGCCTACGAGCAGTACTTC. The full variable domain, rest sourced from reference TRBV28 and TRBJ2-7, is DVKVTQSSRYLVKRTGEKVFLECVQDMDHENMFWYRQDPGLGLRLIYFSYDVKMKEKGDIPEGYSVSREKKERFSLILESASTNQTSMYLCASSFAYEQYFGPGTRLTVT.

This clonotype was seen many times. The rearrangement links TRBV28 to TRBJ2-7, with 7 bases matching TRBD1. J lost 4 bases, V lost 5 bases, and 5 bases had no gene match. The CDR3 has 13 residues. Germline CDR1 MDHEN, CDR2 SYDVKM. Here the CDR3 reads CASSGKTGYEQYF. In DNA, the CDR3 is TGTGCCAGCAGTGGAAAGACAGGGTACGAGCAGTACTTC.

This clonotype was seen repeatedly, ten times or more. The chain combines TRBV20-1 with TRBJ1-1, with D possibly matching TRBD1 (5 bases). Trimming removed 3 bases from V and 4 bases from J, with 24 bases in between. Germline V CDR1 and CDR2: DFQATT, SNEGSKA (reference sequence). The CDR3 extends over 17 amino acids. CDR3 nucleotide sequence: TGCAGTGCTAGGGGGACGGGCCGAGACCTCTCTAGCACTGAAGCTTTCTTT. Its translation is CSARGTGRDLSSTEAFF.